In this sample, the clone carrying this T cell receptor (beta chain) is medium-sized. Its antigen is not identified. The record originates from a study of T and B cells in COVID-19 patients. Study-level information: Peripheral blood came from COVID-19 patients with active infection or after recovery. Of 20 active-infection patients, about 13 were critically ill with mechanical ventilation or extracorporeal membrane oxygenation. The recovered patients had mostly mild to moderate COVID-19 with outpatient management. Notes on the study in general: Active COVID-19 showed highly clonal TRB repertoires; recovery showed diversity and richness above healthy donors.

Each TRB amplification used roughly 220-550 ng of genomic DNA from blood. Per the germline V gene, CDR1 is GTSNPN and CDR2 is SVGIG (reference sequence). The CDR3 totals 15 residues. V shed 4 bases and J 9 bases; nucleotides not matched to a gene: 13. BIOMED2 TRB-A/B primer pools were used in multiplex TRB PCR. TCRdb processed the multiplex PCR reads anew with MiXCR; each CDR3 protein has one entry. The table includes around 5,000 distinct CDR3 sequences, 28% detected once. The J gene is TRBJ2-1, the V gene TRBV30, with TRBD2 identical over 9 bases. This TCR was recovered from a human donor with active COVID-19. What was sequenced was blood. CDR3 sequence: CAWTPPVAGVGEQFF. As DNA, the CDR3 is TGTGCCTGGACTCCCCCGGTAGCGGGAGTGGGTGAGCAGTTCTTC.